This T cell receptor beta chain is from a study of patients and donors after allogeneic stem cell transplantation. TCRdb reprocessed the RT-PCR reads via MiXCR and lists one record per CDR3 protein. The sample includes tens of thousands of distinct CDR3 sequences, nearly 7% seen only once; the top ten take approximately 35%. This clonotype was recorded a few times. This may arise from a read error, as a much more abundant clone is one base away. The CDR3 is 19 residues long. V lost 1 base, J lost 0 bases, and 19 bases lay in between. Germline V gene lookup returns CDR1 MNHNS and CDR2 SASEGT. The receptor was derived from a human donor who was either an allogeneic HSCT recipient or a stem cell or donor lymphocyte infusion donor (not recorded which). It is not recorded whose cells these are; they may come from a transplant donor. Sequencing was performed on blood, either unsorted or a sorted T cell fraction (not recorded which). The rearrangement uses TRBV6-1 and TRBJ2-1, with D perhaps matching TRBD2 (5 bases). The CDR3 spells CASSEVRRSAALSYNEQFF. The DNA for the CDR3 is TGTGCCAGCAGTGAAGTCAGGAGGTCGGCGGCACTCTCCTACAATGAGCAGTTCTTC.